The next 19 T cell receptor beta chains were all read from a single sample in a study of blood T cell repertoires in COVID-19. TCRdb's copy holds only in-frame clones and misses some; the assay was immunoSEQ multiplex PCR. The repertoire has about 28,000 clones, approximately 85% of them found once; the top ten carry 7% to 9%. Sequences were obtained from peripheral blood. The source of these receptors is a man aged 55 to 70 with COVID-19, enrolled during active disease.

The DNA for the CDR3 is TGTGCCAGCAGCTTAACAGGGGAATCCACTGAAGCTTTCTTT. This encodes CASSLTGESTEAFF. This sequence joins TRBV7-3 and TRBJ1-1; D might be TRBD1 (5 bases). Germline CDR1 reads SGHTA; CDR2 reads FQGTGA. CDR3 size: 14 residues. V shed 0 bases and J shed 4 bases, with 9 bases lying between them.

This chain joins TRBV5-5 and TRBJ2-7; TRBD2 aligns across 10 bases. Germline lookup yields CDR1 SGHKS and CDR2 YYEKEE (reference sequence). The CDR3 consists of 16 residues. V lost 0 bases and J lost 5; bases outside the gene matches: 8. The CDR3 region has the DNA TGTGCCAGCAGCTTGGGTTCAGCGGGAGGGCCCCACGAGCAGTACTTC. As protein: CASSLGSAGGPHEQYF.

V gene TRBV14 combines with J gene TRBJ2-7; D remains unclear. Germline loops: CDR1 SGHDN, CDR2 FVKESK. V was shortened by 1 base and J by 6 bases, with 19 bases between the two germline ends. CDR3 size: 16 residues. CDR3 in amino acids: CASSQGTLSVSGEQYF. CDR3 bases: TGTGCCAGCAGCCAAGGTACCCTTAGTGTGAGTGGCGAGCAGTACTTC.

The chain combines TRBV6-2 or TRBV6-3 with TRBJ1-2; D might be TRBD1 (5 bases). This CDR3 spans 13 amino acids. CDR1 is MNHEY and CDR2 is SVGEGT in the germline V gene. V was pared by 6 bases and J by 4 bases, with 12 bases between. The CDR3 protein is CASSPGHVYGYTF. The CDR3 region has the DNA TGTGCCAGCAGCCCTGGACACGTCTATGGCTACACCTTC.

This chain joins TRBV9 and TRBJ2-1; a possible D gene is TRBD1 (7 bases). The germline CDR1 and CDR2 sequences are SGDLS and YYNGEE. The CDR3 has 15 amino acids. V was clipped by 4 bases and J by 5 bases, with 16 bases between them. The CDR3 coding sequence is TGTGCCAGCAGCCCTCAGGGGGGCACGAACAATGAGCAGTTCTTC. Residues: CASSPQGGTNNEQFF.

The chain is built from TRBV19 and TRBJ1-4; D is unclear. The CDR3 extends over 11 amino acids. Deletions cut 6 bases from V and 4 bases from J, with 3 bases between. Germline V gives CDR1 LNHDA, CDR2 SQIVND (reference sequence). The CDR3, as DNA: TGTGCCAGTAGCCGTAATGAAAAACTGTTTTTT. This gives the protein CASSRNEKLFF.

The J gene is TRBJ1-1, the V gene TRBV28; D is unclear. This CDR3 is built from 13 residues. Per the germline V gene, CDR1 is MDHEN and CDR2 is SYDVKM. V gave up 7 bases and J gave up 5 bases, with 14 bases separating them. DNA for the CDR3: TGTGCCAGCAAGGTTGTGGGCCGGACTGAAGCTTTCTTT. It translates to CASKVVGRTEAFF. The entire variable domain, with the rest obtained from reference TRBV28 and TRBJ1-1, is as follows: DVKVTQSSRYLVKRTGEKVFLECVQDMDHENMFWYRQDPGLGLRLIYFSYDVKMKEKGDIPEGYSVSREKKERFSLILESASTNQTSMYLCASKVVGRTEAFFGQGTRLTVV.

V and J are TRBV2 and TRBJ2-5; D gene uncertain. Trimming removed 7 bases at V and 5 bases at J, with 8 bases between. The V gene's germline CDR1 is SNHLY and CDR2 FYNNEI. CDR3 length: 11 residues. CDR3 loop: CASKVEETQYF. In DNA, the CDR3 is TGTGCCAGCAAGGTGGAGGAGACCCAGTACTTC.

This rearrangement joins TRBV5-1 to TRBJ2-3, with a tentative D call TRBD2 (6 bases). The CDR3 contains 13 residues. Germline CDR1 reads SGHRS; CDR2 reads YFSETQ. V lost 4 bases and J lost 2, with 8 bases in between. CDR3 DNA: TGCGCCAGCAGCGCGGGAATCACAGATACGCAGTATTTT. Amino acid sequence: CASSAGITDTQYF.

This clone was picked up a small number of times. V is TRBV28 and J is TRBJ2-3, with D tentatively TRBD2 (7 bases). The CDR3 spans 18 residues. Germline assignment: CDR1 MDHEN and CDR2 SYDVKM. V was trimmed by 3 bases and J by 4 bases, leaving 23 bases between them. Here the CDR3 DNA reads TGTGCCAGCAGTTTCCGGAGAGGGGGGGGCCGCATATCAGATACGCAGTATTTT. It codes for CASSFRRGGGRISDTQYF.

The genes are TRBV6-5 and TRBJ2-2; 8 positions agree with TRBD1. CDR1 and CDR2 from the germline V gene are MNHEY and SVGAGI. V trimming: 6 bases; J trimming: 7 bases; junction bases outside the gene matches: 7. The CDR3 is 14 amino acids. The DNA of the CDR3 is TGTGCCAGCAGACCCAGGGGGCCCGGCGGGGAGCTGTTTTTT. As protein: CASRPRGPGGELFF.

The chain uses TRBV5-4 and TRBJ1-2; 7 bases are a match to TRBD1. V trimming: 6 bases; J trimming: 4 bases; junction bases outside the gene matches: 6. The CDR3 has 13 amino acids. The V gene's germline CDR1 is SGHNT and CDR2 YYREEE (reference sequence). CDR3 loop: CASTLGQTYGYTF. The DNA of the CDR3 is TGTGCCAGCACATTGGGACAGACCTATGGCTACACCTTC.

V usage is TRBV5-4 and J usage is TRBJ2-7; 7 nucleotides agree with TRBD2. Germline-derived CDR1 and CDR2 are SGHNT and YYREEE (reference sequence). This CDR3 comprises 16 residues. The J segment lost 4 bases and the V segment lost 4 bases, leaving 14 bases of the junction unmatched. CDR3 coding DNA: TGTGCCAGCAGCCCCTCCGGGGGGATGGGAGTGTACGAGCAGTACTTC. Its translation: CASSPSGGMGVYEQYF.

The chain carries TRBV6-6 and TRBJ2-7, with D tentatively TRBD2 (5 bases). The CDR3 sequence is 14 residues long. The germline V gene has CDR1 MNHNY and CDR2 SVGAGI (reference sequence). Trimming cost V 6 bases and J 1 base, with 13 bases left between them. The CDR3 coding sequence is TGTGCCAGCAGCCCTGGACTGCCTTCCTACGAGCAGTACTTC. Protein sequence: CASSPGLPSYEQYF.

V is TRBV4-3 and J is TRBJ1-1, with 7 nucleotides matching TRBD1. Trimming cost V 2 bases and J 1 base; bases outside gene matches: 10. The CDR3 runs to 17 residues. Germline V gene sequence: CDR1 LGHNA, CDR2 YSLEER. The CDR3 spells CASSQKLIDRANTEAFF. CDR3 DNA: TGCGCCAGCAGCCAAAAGTTAATCGACAGGGCGAACACTGAAGCTTTCTTT.

The chain employs TRBV6-5 and TRBJ1-5; tentative D call: TRBD1 (6 bases). Germline loops: CDR1 MNHEY, CDR2 SVGAGI. The CDR3 length is 15 residues. The V end lost 7 bases, the J end lost 2 bases, and 15 bases lay between the germline ends. The CDR3 nucleotides read TGTGCCAGCAACCGTGAAGGGGGAGGCAATCAGCCCCAGCATTTT. Its translation is CASNREGGGNQPQHF.

The chain uses TRBV4-1 and TRBJ2-3, with D possibly TRBD2 on 5 matching bases. The V end was cut by 1 base, the J end by 4 bases, with 12 bases between. Germline assignment: CDR1 MGHRA and CDR2 YSYEKL. This CDR3 spans 15 amino acids. Written as DNA, the CDR3 is TGCGCCAGCAGCCAAGGGGGAGTGGGAGCAGATACGCAGTATTTT. This codes for CASSQGGVGADTQYF.

This chain uses TRBV14 with TRBJ2-2; 8 bases align to TRBD1. Unmatched junction bases numbered 1, after V lost 0 bases and J lost 1 base. The V gene's germline CDR1 is SGHDN and CDR2 FVKESK. The CDR3 covers 16 residues. The CDR3 reads CASSQEGTGNTGELFF. The CDR3 coding sequence is TGTGCCAGCAGCCAAGAAGGGACAGGGAACACCGGGGAGCTGTTTTTT.

The CDR3 is CASSHLADYNEQFF. In DNA, the CDR3 is TGTGCCAGCAGCCACCTAGCGGACTACAATGAGCAGTTCTTC. The rearrangement joins TRBV3-1 (or the pseudogene TRBV3-2) to TRBJ2-1, with 7 bases that match TRBD2. V shed 3 bases, J shed 3 bases, and the junction held 2 bases outside the gene matches. There are 14 residues in the CDR3. Germline loops: CDR1 LGHDT, CDR2 YNNKEL (reference sequence).